These 9 T cell receptor beta chains originate from one sample sequenced in a study of shared clonotypes between healthy human individuals. As defined, naive CD8 cells were CD45RO-negative and positively selected for CCR7, with terminally differentiated effector memory CD45RA+ cells excluded. Sequenced by immunoSEQ multiplex PCR; TCRdb stores in-frame clones only, minus some. The profile shows about 1,800,000 clones, approximately 94% of them singletons. The sequenced sample was naive CD8+ T cells sorted from blood. All receptors derive from a man aged 18 to 29 in good health.

In regard to this clone: One junction end disagrees with the germline gene, perhaps due to a read error. V is TRBV28 and J is TRBJ1-5; 9 bases agree with TRBD1. Germline V gene lookup returns CDR1 MDHEN and CDR2 SYDVKM. The CDR3 sequence is 15 residues long. CDR3 coding DNA: TGTGCCGGCAGCCGGGACAGGGAGGTGGGTCAGCCCCAGCATTTT. Protein: CAGSRDREVGQPQHF.

This clone was detected once. The J gene is TRBJ2-7, the V gene TRBV6-5, with 7 bases fitting TRBD2. Germline CDR1 and CDR2: MNHEY and SVGAGI. The length of the CDR3 is 15 residues. V trimming: 4 bases; J trimming: 2 bases; junction bases outside the gene matches: 8. The CDR3 DNA follows: TGTGCCAGCAGTTTCTACCTCGGGACTACCTACGAGCAGTACTTC. Its translation: CASSFYLGTTYEQYF.

The genes are TRBV6-5 and TRBJ2-3; the D gene is possibly TRBD2 (5 bases). The CDR3 runs to 16 residues. The V end was cut by 4 bases, the J end by 0 bases, with 14 bases between. The germline gives CDR1 MNHEY, CDR2 SVGAGI. The CDR3 loop reads CASSLGFRGSTDTQYF. The CDR3 DNA sequence: TGTGCCAGCAGTTTAGGGTTCCGAGGGAGCACAGATACGCAGTATTTT.

The chain uses TRBV4-1 and TRBJ2-2; 11 bases map to TRBD1. After removal of 1 base from V and 7 bases from J, the junction contained 11 bases not matched to a gene. The CDR3 has 18 residues. Germline V CDR1 and CDR2: MGHRA, YSYEKL. CDR3 protein: CASSQVVYGQGADGELFF. Here the CDR3 DNA reads TGCGCCAGCAGCCAAGTGGTGTATGGACAGGGGGCTGACGGGGAGCTGTTTTTT.

As concerns this clone: Other DNA sequences in the same sample also yield this CDR3. V usage is TRBV5-6 and J usage is TRBJ2-2; D unclear. Trimming cost V 2 bases and J 0 bases, with 2 bases left between them. The CDR3 covers 13 residues. From germline, CDR1 is SGHDT and CDR2 YYEEEE. DNA for the CDR3: TGTGCCAGCAGCTTCCCGAACACCGGGGAGCTGTTTTTT. Translating gives CASSFPNTGELFF.

CDR3 loop: CASRLQGASSYEQYF. CDR3 nucleotides: TGTGCCAGCAGGTTACAGGGGGCAAGCTCCTACGAGCAGTACTTC. The V gene is TRBV13, the J gene TRBJ2-7; TRBD1 aligns across 9 bases. The CDR3 has 15 amino acids. Germline V CDR1 and CDR2: PRHDT, FYEKMQ (reference sequence). The ends lost 6 bases at V and 0 bases at J; junction bases unmatched: 6. The whole variable domain, remainder taken from reference TRBV13 and TRBJ2-7, is AAGVIQSPRHLIKEKRETATLKCYPIPRHDTVYWYQQGPGQDPQFLISFYEKMQSDKGSIPDRFSAQQFSDYHSELNMSSLELGDSALYFCASRLQGASSYEQYFGPGTRLTVT.

V and J are TRBV7-2 and TRBJ2-1, with unresolved D. The V gene lost 1 base and the J gene lost 6 bases, with 10 bases spanning the gap. Germline loops: CDR1 SGHTA, CDR2 FQGNSA. The CDR3 contains 14 residues. The chain's CDR3 is CASSLVTASNEQFF. The CDR3 DNA follows: TGTGCCAGCAGCTTAGTAACGGCTAGCAATGAGCAGTTCTTC.

The chain has TRBV5-1 and TRBJ2-2; maybe TRBD1 (7 bases). The CDR3 is 15 amino acids. The V and J ends lost 4 bases and 1 base respectively, with 11 bases between them. Germline V lookup: CDR1 SGHRS, CDR2 YFSETQ. The CDR3 sequence: CASSPGGGNTGELFF. DNA for the CDR3: TGCGCCAGCAGCCCAGGGGGAGGGAACACCGGGGAGCTGTTTTTT.

The chain couples TRBV27 to TRBJ1-5; tentatively, D is TRBD1 (5 bases). CDR1 MNHEY and CDR2 SMNVEV come from the germline V gene (reference sequence). CDR3 length: 14 residues. Trimming cost V 6 bases and J 3 bases, with 12 bases left between them. CDR3 in DNA: TGTGCCAGCAGGCCCCAGGGTCCCAATCAGCCCCAGCATTTT. The encoded protein is CASRPQGPNQPQHF.